The 29 T cell receptor beta chains below all came from one sample that was sequenced in a study of blood T cell repertoires in COVID-19. The protocol was immunoSEQ multiplex PCR, while the TCRdb copy is restricted to in-frame clones and leaves out a portion. In the table there are 120,000 to 150,000 clones, about nine tenths of which are singletons. Sequencing was performed on peripheral blood. Source of these receptors: a woman in her 50s with acute or convalescent COVID-19.

V is TRBV6-2 or TRBV6-3 and J is TRBJ2-7; perhaps TRBD2 as D (6 bases). CDR3 size: 14 residues. Germline-derived CDR1 and CDR2 are MNHEY and SVGEGT. The V and J ends lost 0 bases and 7 bases respectively, with 13 bases between them. CDR3 amino acids: CASSYSVSRGEQYF. CDR3 coding DNA: TGTGCCAGCAGTTACTCTGTTAGCCGGGGGGAGCAGTACTTC.

The V and J genes are TRBV6-5 and TRBJ2-7; no clear D gene. V lost 3 bases and J lost 2, with 14 bases in between. Germline CDR1 reads MNHEY; CDR2 reads SVGAGI. This CDR3 is built from 15 residues. In DNA, the CDR3 is TGTGCCAGCAGTTATACTGAGCCTCTTCCCTACGAGCAGTACTTC. Translating it yields CASSYTEPLPYEQYF.

This chain uses TRBV19 with TRBJ1-2, with D maybe TRBD1 (5 bases). The length of the CDR3 is 13 residues. With 4 bases removed from V and 2 bases from J, the gap between germline ends came to 8 bases. Germline CDR1 is LNHDA and CDR2 is SQIVND (reference sequence). CDR3 coding DNA: TGTGCCAGTAGTACCCAGGGCAACTATGGCTACACCTTC. This translates into CASSTQGNYGYTF.

The gene calls are TRBV6-4 and TRBJ2-3; the D is unclear. There are 13 residues in the CDR3. The V gene lost 5 bases and the J gene lost 0 bases, with 6 bases spanning the gap. Per germline, CDR1 MRHNA and CDR2 SNTAGT. CDR3 sequence reads: CASSRRSTDTQYF. The CDR3 DNA is TGTGCCAGCAGTCGCAGGAGCACAGATACGCAGTATTTT.

The V call is TRBV11-2, the J call TRBJ2-1, with D perhaps matching TRBD1 (6 bases). The V gene lost 2 bases and the J gene lost 5 bases, with 13 bases spanning the gap. Germline V gives CDR1 SGHAT, CDR2 FQNNGV. This CDR3 comprises 15 residues. CDR3 coding DNA: TGTGCCAGCAGCTTACAGGGGCTGGTTCACAATGAGCAGTTCTTC. It yields the protein CASSLQGLVHNEQFF.

The chain joins TRBV6-4 to TRBJ2-1, with D tentatively TRBD2 (6 bases). The germline gives CDR1 MRHNA, CDR2 SNTAGT. Trimming took 3 bases from V and 3 from J, leaving 6 bases between them. This CDR3 has 13 amino acids. CDR3: CASSDSGYNEQFF. The DNA of the CDR3 is TGTGCCAGCAGTGATAGCGGCTACAATGAGCAGTTCTTC.

The chain is built from TRBV29-1 and TRBJ2-7; 7 positions agree with TRBD1. This CDR3 region has 15 residues. From germline, CDR1 is SQVTM and CDR2 ANQGSEA. V was clipped by 0 bases and J by 4 bases; unmatched bases: 9. CDR3 protein: CSVEDLGQGEYEQYF. CDR3 in DNA: TGCAGCGTTGAAGATCTCGGCCAGGGGGAGTACGAGCAGTACTTC.

The chain uses TRBV19 and TRBJ2-3; 11 bases are a match to TRBD2. The J segment lost 6 bases and the V segment lost 7 bases, leaving 15 bases of the junction unmatched. The CDR3 contains 17 residues. Germline CDR1 LNHDA, CDR2 SQIVND (reference sequence). CDR3 residues: CASTPGLAGGSQDTQYF. As DNA, the CDR3 is TGTGCCAGTACCCCCGGGCTAGCGGGAGGATCTCAGGATACGCAGTATTTT.

The chain couples TRBV4-1 to TRBJ1-2; tentative D call: TRBD1 (6 bases). The germline V and J ends were trimmed by 3 bases and 4 bases, with 12 bases remaining between them. Germline assignment: CDR1 MGHRA and CDR2 YSYEKL. The CDR3 sequence is 14 residues long. The CDR3 loop is CASSHRTGLYGYTF. The CDR3, as DNA: TGCGCCAGCAGCCACAGAACAGGGCTCTATGGCTACACCTTC.

The chain couples TRBV27 to TRBJ1-1; D call uncertain. The ends were cut back, 6 bases at V and 2 bases at J, with 10 bases in the middle. Looked up from germline, CDR1 is MNHEY and CDR2 is SMNVEV (reference sequence). This CDR3 spans 13 amino acids. The DNA of the CDR3 is TGTGCCAGCAGCTCCGGGTCCAACACTGAAGCTTTCTTT. Its protein product is CASSSGSNTEAFF.

The CDR3 loop reads CASSGGTVANYGYTF. The CDR3 nucleotides are TGTGCCAGCAGCGGCGGGACAGTAGCTAACTATGGCTACACCTTC. This chain links TRBV9 with TRBJ1-2, with 7 positions matching TRBD1. CDR1 is SGDLS and CDR2 is YYNGEE in the germline V gene. The CDR3 covers 15 residues. Losses at the gene ends were 3 bases for V and 0 bases for J; bases not matched to a gene: 5.

This chain links TRBV5-6 with TRBJ2-5; D remains ambiguous. V was pared by 2 bases and J by 1 base, with 12 bases between. The CDR3 extends over 15 amino acids. Germline V gene sequence: CDR1 SGHDT, CDR2 YYEEEE. CDR3 nucleotide sequence: TGTGCCAGCAGCTTTCTGTCTCCGGGCCAAGAGACCCAGTACTTC. Translating it yields CASSFLSPGQETQYF.

The rearrangement joins TRBV18 to TRBJ2-2, with TRBD2 identical over 10 bases. Germline CDR1 is KGHSH and CDR2 is LQKENI. The CDR3 contains 15 residues. With V trimmed by 5 bases and J by 4 bases, 4 bases remained unmatched. As DNA, the CDR3 is TGTGCCAGCTCAACTAGCGGGGACCCCACCGGGGAGCTGTTTTTT. Its protein is CASSTSGDPTGELFF.

This chain joins TRBV5-6 and TRBJ1-3, with D unclear. Germline loops: CDR1 SGHDT, CDR2 YYEEEE. The CDR3 extends over 16 amino acids. The V gene lost 0 bases and the J gene lost 4 bases, with 14 bases spanning the gap. DNA of the CDR3: TGTGCCAGCAGCTTGGTCTTCGGCCGGAGAGGAAACACCATATATTTT. Amino acids: CASSLVFGRRGNTIYF.

This sequence joins TRBV30 and TRBJ1-3, with D perhaps matching TRBD1 (6 bases). Looked up from germline, CDR1 is GTSNPN and CDR2 is SVGIG (reference sequence). CDR3 length: 12 amino acids. CDR3 in DNA: TGTGCACAGGGTAGATCTGGAAACACCATATATTTT. It is translated as CAQGRSGNTIYF.

This sequence joins TRBV5-1 and TRBJ1-1; 8 bases line up with TRBD1. Germline CDR1 SGHRS, CDR2 YFSETQ. V lost 1 base and J lost 1; bases outside the gene matches: 3. The CDR3 is made up of 15 amino acids. The DNA for the CDR3 is TGCGCCAGCAGCTTGACAGGGGGGTCGAACACTGAAGCTTTCTTT. Translated, it gives CASSLTGGSNTEAFF.

CDR3 DNA: TGTGCCAGCAGTAGGCAGGAGGGGATTGAAGCTTTCTTT. This codes for CASSRQEGIEAFF. The chain joins TRBV7-9 to TRBJ1-1, with D perhaps TRBD1 (5 bases). Germline V gene sequence: CDR1 SEHNR, CDR2 FQNEAQ (reference sequence). CDR3 length equals 13 residues. Trimming took 6 bases from V and 7 from J, leaving 15 bases between them.

V gene TRBV12-3 or TRBV12-4 combines with J gene TRBJ1-2, with D perhaps TRBD1 (5 bases). The CDR3 length is 12 residues. The V end was cut by 7 bases, the J end by 4 bases, with 10 bases between. The CDR3 bases are TGTGCCAGCACCGGGGGGACCTATGGCTACACCTTC. Translation gives CASTGGTYGYTF.

This clone has a count of ten or more. The V and J genes are TRBV7-9 and TRBJ2-1; no firm D call. CDR1 is SEHNR, CDR2 FQNEAQ, per germline (reference sequence). CDR3 length equals 11 residues. V dropped 7 bases and J dropped 7 bases, with 8 bases sitting between them. CDR3 amino acids: CASTRWNEQFF. Here the CDR3 DNA reads TGTGCCAGCACCCGGTGGAATGAGCAGTTCTTC.

The rearrangement joins TRBV19 to TRBJ2-4; weak D call: TRBD2 (5 bases). The V gene's germline CDR1 is LNHDA and CDR2 SQIVND (reference sequence). V was clipped by 1 base and J by 0 bases, with 7 bases between them. This CDR3 is 15 amino acids long. The CDR3 protein is CASSIGGIAKNIQYF. CDR3 DNA: TGTGCCAGTAGTATAGGAGGGATAGCCAAAAACATTCAGTACTTC.

V usage is TRBV15 and J usage is TRBJ2-6; D gene unclear. This CDR3 has 16 residues. Germline V lookup: CDR1 LNHNV, CDR2 YYDKDF (reference sequence). V was cut by 0 bases and J by 2 bases, with 8 bases left in between. The CDR3 reads CATSRDRQAGANVLTF. CDR3 DNA sequence: TGTGCCACCAGCAGAGATCGGCAGGCTGGGGCCAACGTCCTGACTTTC.

The chain is built from TRBV7-3 and TRBJ1-1; tentatively, D is TRBD1 (5 bases). The germline V gene has CDR1 SGHTA and CDR2 FQGTGA. Trimming left V 3 bases short and J 1 base short, with 12 bases between. This CDR3 spans 15 amino acids. The CDR3 reads CASSLRGLPNTEAFF. The CDR3 DNA reads as TGTGCCAGCAGCTTGAGGGGACTGCCGAACACTGAAGCTTTCTTT. The variable domain in full, with the rest retrieved from reference TRBV7-3 and TRBJ1-1, is GAGVSQTPSNKVTEKGKYVELRCDPISGHTALYWYRQSLGQGPEFLIYFQGTGAADDSGLPNDRFFAVRPEGSVSTLKIQRTERGDSAVYLCASSLRGLPNTEAFFGQGTRLTVV.

CDR3 region: CASRLGGEAFF. The CDR3 region has the DNA TGTGCCAGCAGGCTAGGGGGCGAAGCTTTCTTT. The gene calls are TRBV27 and TRBJ1-1, with 7 positions matching TRBD1. J was trimmed by 8 bases and V by 6 bases; bases with no gene match: 3. CDR3 length: 11 amino acids. Germline V gives CDR1 MNHEY, CDR2 SMNVEV (reference sequence).

The V and J genes are TRBV12-3 or TRBV12-4 and TRBJ1-1; TRBD1 is a possible D gene (6 bases). Trimming cost V 6 bases and J 13 bases, with 21 bases left between them. The CDR3 spans 13 residues. This CDR3 reads CASSLVGGQDGFF. DNA of the CDR3: TGTGCCAGCAGCCTGGTGGGGGGGCAGGACGGTTTCTTT.

J is TRBJ1-2 and V is TRBV6-1, with 10 positions matching TRBD1. CDR3 size: 15 residues. V shed 1 base, J shed 7 bases, and the junction held 6 bases outside the gene matches. The germline V gene has CDR1 MNHNS and CDR2 SASEGT. The CDR3 bases are TGTGCCAGCAGTGAAGGACAGGGGGCGAATGGTGGCTACACCTTC. It codes for CASSEGQGANGGYTF.

V is TRBV9 and J is TRBJ2-3, with TRBD1 identical over 12 bases. The CDR3 totals 18 residues. Germline V CDR1 and CDR2: SGDLS, YYNGEE. Unmatched junction bases numbered 12, after V lost 1 base and J lost 6 bases. The CDR3, as DNA: TGTGCCAGCAGCGTAACCAACCCGGGACAGGGGGCGCATGATACGCAGTATTTT. It specifies CASSVTNPGQGAHDTQYF.

This chain links TRBV15 with TRBJ1-1, with TRBD1 identical over 9 bases. Germline V gene data show CDR1 as LNHNV and CDR2 as YYDKDF (reference sequence). With V trimmed by 4 bases and J by 11 bases, 8 bases remained unmatched. The CDR3 contains 13 residues. This chain's CDR3 is CATSKRDRDWAFF. The CDR3 DNA reads as TGTGCCACCAGCAAAAGGGACAGGGATTGGGCTTTCTTT.

The V gene is TRBV24-1, the J gene TRBJ2-7; 7 nucleotides agree with TRBD2. The CDR3 is made up of 13 amino acids. V lost 0 bases and J lost 12; bases outside the gene matches: 7. Germline loops: CDR1 KGHDR, CDR2 SFDVKD. The CDR3: CATSDLRRGGRYF. DNA of the CDR3: TGTGCCACCAGTGATTTGCGTCGCGGGGGTCGGTACTTC.

The rearrangement uses TRBV3-1 (or the pseudogene TRBV3-2) and TRBJ1-1; weak D call: TRBD1 (5 bases). CDR1 and CDR2 from the germline V gene are LGHDT and YNNKEL (reference sequence). The CDR3 loop spans 13 amino acids. V shed 3 bases and J shed 7 bases, with 12 bases lying between them. This CDR3 reads CASSHPGPGEAFF. The CDR3, as DNA: TGTGCCAGCAGCCACCCAGGGCCAGGTGAAGCTTTCTTT.